This entry describes one T cell receptor beta chain. Its specificity is not known. The record originates from a study of OX40 agonist ivuxolimab in advanced cancers. Points from the study as a whole: Undetermined was the antigen specificity of the expanded peripheral T cells.

TCRdb's table, derived via immunoSEQ multiplex PCR, lists solely in-frame clones and lacks some. The repertoire has around 100,000 clones, roughly 95% of them found once; the top ten carry about 2%. Germline CDR1 SGHKS, CDR2 YYEKEE (reference sequence). V was clipped by 4 bases and J by 3 bases, with 10 bases between them. This CDR3 has 13 amino acids. The specimen comprised CD4+ or CD8+ T cells sorted from blood, sampled in a trial of the OX40 agonist ivuxolimab. This sequence originates from an adult with an advanced solid tumor such as melanoma, head and neck, liver or kidney cancer. This chain connects TRBV5-5 to TRBJ1-1; D is perhaps TRBD1 (6 bases). CDR3 residues: CASSLDSYTEAFF. Here the CDR3 DNA reads TGTGCCAGCAGCCTGGACAGCTACACTGAAGCTTTCTTT. The full variable domain, its missing parts supplied by reference TRBV5-5 and TRBJ1-1, is DAGVTQSPTHLIKTRGQQVTLRCSPISGHKSVSWYQQVLGQGPQFIFQYYEKEERGRGNFPDRFSARQFPNYSSELNVNALLLGDSALYLCASSLDSYTEAFFGQGTRLTVV.